Listed below are T cell receptor beta chains from one sample, sequenced in a study of blood T cell repertoires in COVID-19. Data came from immunoSEQ multiplex PCR; TCRdb stores just in-frame clones and leaves some out. The sample has about 480,000 clones, 87% seen once. The sequenced material came from PBMCs or T cells enriched from blood (not recorded which). The receptors originated from a woman aged 18-30 years with acute COVID-19. The CDR3 runs from the conserved cysteine through the conserved F or W. The D gene is left open where the match is weak. Where a row states a size, it is once, few, many or the class of an expanded clone; other rows omit it.

TRBV5-1	-	TRBD2	TRBJ2-2	CASSQGTSGNTGELFF	TGCGCCAGCAGTCAAGGGACTAGCGGGAACACCGGGGAGCTGTTTTTT
TRBV6-2/TRBV6-3	-	TRBD1	TRBJ1-2	CASSTRTGGYGYTF	TGTGCCAGCAGTACCCGGACAGGAGGCTATGGCTACACCTTC
TRBV28	-	-	TRBJ1-2	CASSLYRAYGYTF	TGTGCCAGCAGTTTATACAGGGCCTATGGCTACACCTTC
TRBV19	once	TRBD1	TRBJ2-2	CASSRGQGGSVYTGELFF	TGTGCCAGTAGCCGTGGACAGGGGGGTTCGGTGTACACCGGGGAGCTGTTTTTT
TRBV7-3	few	-	TRBJ2-2	CASTSGEGELFF	TGTGCCAGCACGTCCGGTGAGGGGGAGCTGTTTTTT
TRBV6-5	once	-	TRBJ1-1	CASSYSLWRGSPEAFF	TGTGCCAGCAGTTACTCGCTATGGAGGGGTTCCCCTGAAGCTTTCTTT
TRBV25-1	-	-	TRBJ2-2	CASSEYIGELFF	TGTGCCAGCAGTGAATATATCGGGGAGCTGTTTTTT
TRBV19	-	-	TRBJ1-2	CASSPSVYYGYTF	TGTGCCAGTAGCCCCTCCGTCTACTATGGCTACACCTTC
TRBV23-1	once	TRBD1	TRBJ2-3	CARERVQGVDTQYF	TGCGCCAGGGAGAGAGTCCAGGGGGTAGATACGCAGTATTTT
TRBV9	-	-	TRBJ2-7	CASSISLGTINEQYF	TGTGCCAGCAGCATAAGCCTAGGGACAATTAACGAGCAGTACTTC
TRBV4-3	-	-	TRBJ2-7	CASSQGRISYEQYF	TGCGCCAGCTCCCAGGGGAGAATCTCCTACGAGCAGTACTTC
TRBV24-1	-	TRBD1	TRBJ1-2	CATSDPGTGGMDGYTF	TGTGCCACCAGTGATCCAGGGACAGGGGGCATGGATGGCTACACCTTC